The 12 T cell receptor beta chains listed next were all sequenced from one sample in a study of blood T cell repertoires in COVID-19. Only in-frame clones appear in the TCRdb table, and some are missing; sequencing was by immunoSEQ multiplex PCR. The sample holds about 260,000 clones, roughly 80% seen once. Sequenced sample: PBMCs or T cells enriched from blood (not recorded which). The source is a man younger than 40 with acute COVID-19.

This chain's CDR3 is CASSARTAQNSPLHF. CDR3 DNA sequence: TGTGCCAGCAGCGCGAGGACAGCTCAAAATTCACCCCTCCACTTT. This chain joins TRBV5-8 and TRBJ1-6; possible D gene TRBD1, 6 bases. V gave up 4 bases and J gave up 7 bases, with 15 bases separating them. The CDR3 has 15 residues. Germline V gene data show CDR1 as SGHTS and CDR2 as YDEGEE. The full variable domain, in which reference TRBV5-8 and TRBJ1-6 provide the parts outside the CDR3, is EAGVTQSPTHLIKTRGQQATLRCSPISGHTSVYWYQQALGLGLQFLLWYDEGEERNRGNFPPRFSGRQFPNYSSELNVNALELEDSALYLCASSARTAQNSPLHFGNGTRLTVT.

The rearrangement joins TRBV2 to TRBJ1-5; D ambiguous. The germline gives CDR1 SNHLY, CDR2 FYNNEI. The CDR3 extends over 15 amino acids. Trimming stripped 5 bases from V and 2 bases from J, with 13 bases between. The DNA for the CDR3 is TGTGCCAGCAGTCAACAGCCTTTGGGCAATCAGCCCCAGCATTTT. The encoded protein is CASSQQPLGNQPQHF.

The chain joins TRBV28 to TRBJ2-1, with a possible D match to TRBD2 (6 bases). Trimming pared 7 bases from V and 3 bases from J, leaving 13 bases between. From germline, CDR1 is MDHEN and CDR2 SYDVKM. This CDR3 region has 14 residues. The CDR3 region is CASTAGIDYNEQFF. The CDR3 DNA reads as TGTGCCAGCACGGCGGGGATCGACTACAATGAGCAGTTCTTC.

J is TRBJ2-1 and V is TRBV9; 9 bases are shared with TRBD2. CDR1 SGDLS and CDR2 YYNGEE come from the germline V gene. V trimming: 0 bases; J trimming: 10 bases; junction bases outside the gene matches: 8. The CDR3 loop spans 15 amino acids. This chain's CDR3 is CASSVVSGSLGEQFF. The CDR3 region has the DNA TGTGCCAGCAGCGTAGTTAGCGGGAGTCTGGGGGAGCAGTTCTTC.

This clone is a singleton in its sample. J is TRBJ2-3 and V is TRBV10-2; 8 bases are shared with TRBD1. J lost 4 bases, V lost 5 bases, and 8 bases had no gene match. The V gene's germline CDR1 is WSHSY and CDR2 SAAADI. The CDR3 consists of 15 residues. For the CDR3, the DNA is TGCGCCAGCAGTCGTTCGGGACAGGTCCCAGATACGCAGTATTTT. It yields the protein CASSRSGQVPDTQYF.

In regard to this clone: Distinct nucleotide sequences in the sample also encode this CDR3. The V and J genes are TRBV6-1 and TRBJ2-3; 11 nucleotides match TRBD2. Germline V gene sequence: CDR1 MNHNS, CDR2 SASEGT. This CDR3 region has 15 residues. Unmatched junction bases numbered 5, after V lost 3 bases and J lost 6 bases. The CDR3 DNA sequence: TGTGCCAGCAGTGAGGTAGCGGGAGGGCCGGATACGCAGTATTTT. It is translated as CASSEVAGGPDTQYF.

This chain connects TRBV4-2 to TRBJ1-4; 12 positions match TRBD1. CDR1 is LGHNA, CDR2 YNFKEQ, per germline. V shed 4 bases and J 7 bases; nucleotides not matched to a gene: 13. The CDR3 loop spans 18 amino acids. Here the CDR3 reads CASSPWEGTGGQGEKLFF. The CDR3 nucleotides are TGTGCCAGCAGCCCGTGGGAAGGGACAGGGGGCCAGGGTGAAAAACTGTTTTTT.

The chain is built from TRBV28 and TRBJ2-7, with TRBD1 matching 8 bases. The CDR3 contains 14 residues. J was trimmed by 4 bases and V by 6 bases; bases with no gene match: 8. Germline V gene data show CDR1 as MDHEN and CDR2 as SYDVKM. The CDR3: CASRDRDRRYEQYV. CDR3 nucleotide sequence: TGTGCCAGCAGGGACCGGGACAGGAGATACGAGCAGTACGTC.

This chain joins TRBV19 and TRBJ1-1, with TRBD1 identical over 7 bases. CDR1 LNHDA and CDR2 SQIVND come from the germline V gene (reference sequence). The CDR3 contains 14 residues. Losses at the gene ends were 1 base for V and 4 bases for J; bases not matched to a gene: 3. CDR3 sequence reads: CASSIVSGGTEAFF. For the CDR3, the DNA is TGTGCCAGTAGTATAGTGTCAGGGGGCACTGAAGCTTTCTTT.

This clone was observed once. CDR3 sequence reads: CASSLNGQDYGYTF. In nucleotides, the CDR3 is TGTGCCAGCAGCTTAAATGGGCAGGACTATGGCTACACCTTC. This chain joins TRBV7-9 and TRBJ1-2; D not resolved. Germline CDR1 is SEHNR and CDR2 is FQNEAQ (reference sequence). This CDR3 has 14 residues. V gave up 2 bases and J gave up 3 bases, with 10 bases separating them.

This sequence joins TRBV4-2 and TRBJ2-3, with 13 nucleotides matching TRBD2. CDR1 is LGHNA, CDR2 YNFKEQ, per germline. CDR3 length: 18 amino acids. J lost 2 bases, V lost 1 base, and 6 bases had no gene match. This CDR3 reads CASSQVGGLAGFTDTQYF. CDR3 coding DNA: TGTGCCAGCAGCCAAGTGGGGGGACTAGCGGGATTCACAGATACGCAGTATTTT.

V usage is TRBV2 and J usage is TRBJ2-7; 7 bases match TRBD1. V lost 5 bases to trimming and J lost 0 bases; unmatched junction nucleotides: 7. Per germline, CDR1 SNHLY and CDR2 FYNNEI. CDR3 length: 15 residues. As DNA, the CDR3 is TGTGCCAGCAGTTTGACAGGGCTGTCCTCCTACGAGCAGTACGTC. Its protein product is CASSLTGLSSYEQYV.